The clone carrying this T cell receptor beta chain showed up just a few times. Its antigen is unidentified. The CDR3 length is 15 residues. The V segment lost 7 bases and the J segment 3 bases; nucleotides outside the gene matches: 4. CDR1 and CDR2 from the germline V gene are SGHTA and FQGNSA. A second PCR of roughly 7 to 11 cycles used a sample-barcoded 5' primer and a J-beta primer mix. TCRdb re-derived calls from the 5' RACE reads in MiXCR, one entry per CDR3 protein. The sample lists roughly 800,000 distinct CDR3 sequences, 58% occurring once. These data originate in a study of blood T cells in healthy people across ages. Whole-study findings and limits: Older age went with lower TCR beta diversity per million T cells, in a roughly linear way. Lack of knowledge of donor CMV status possibly confounded expanded clonotype changes.

This chain uses TRBV7-2 with TRBJ2-6; 9 nucleotides agree with TRBD1. This TCR came from a man aged 25-45 years in good health. Specimen: blood. The CDR3 DNA reads TGTGCCAGCATTACAGGGGGCGGTGGGGCCAACGTCCTGACTTTC. This encodes CASITGGGGANVLTF.